The sequence of this TCR beta chain was determined in a study of blood T cell repertoires in COVID-19. Study overall: Samples taken during acute and convalescent COVID-19 were collected in the United States, Italy and Spain. T cells, B-cell-depleted T cells, or PBMCs supplied cDNA or gDNA.

Some clones are missing from TCRdb's copy, which holds only in-frame ones; the method was immunoSEQ multiplex PCR. The table records under 300,000 clones, around 86% of them present only once. Residents of 24 US areas, aged about 18 to 89 years, made up the participants. Germline-derived CDR1 and CDR2 are SGDLS and YYNGEE. CDR3 length equals 14 residues. V shed 4 bases, J shed 14 bases, and the junction held 14 bases outside the gene matches. This clonotype was sampled from a woman between 50 and 59 years old who had recovered from COVID-19. The chain is built from TRBV9 and TRBJ2-1; 8 bases align to TRBD2. The sample taken for sequencing was PBMCs or T cells enriched from blood (not recorded which). The CDR3 region is CASSPQKREFPEFF. The CDR3 DNA follows: TGTGCCAGCAGCCCCCAGAAGCGGGAGTTCCCGGAGTTCTTC.